This paragraph reports one T cell receptor beta chain. The junction departs from the called germline gene at one end, perhaps through a read error. The record originates from a study of cytomegalovirus exposure and HLA in healthy donors. The CDR3 contains 12 residues. The germline gives CDR1 SGHDT, CDR2 YYEEEE. This PCR relied on a set of 60 Vbeta primers and 13 Jbeta primers. The table came from immunoSEQ multiplex PCR; TCRdb's copy has only in-frame clones and leaves some out. Found here are about 250,000 clones, 80% of them singletons; the top ten hold about 0.28%. This TCR came from a girl aged 2-10 years in good health and CMV-seronegative. The chain joins TRBV5-6 to TRBJ1-6; 7 bases line up with TRBD1. Sequencing was performed on PBMCs. The CDR3 protein is CASSLPDRPPHF. The CDR3 DNA follows: TGTGCCAGCAGCCTGCCGGACAGGCCCCCCCACTTT. The full variable domain, its missing parts supplied by reference TRBV5-6 and TRBJ1-6, is DAGVTQSPTHLIKTRGQQVTLRCSPKSGHDTVSWYQQALGQGPQFIFQYYEEEERQRGNFPDRFSGHQFPNYSSELNVNALLLGDSALYLCASSLPDRPPHFGNGTRLTVT.